This T cell receptor (beta chain) emerged from a study of OX40 agonist ivuxolimab in advanced cancers. At the level of the whole study: The costimulatory receptor OX40 (CD134) was targeted by ivuxolimab, a fully human IgG2 agonistic monoclonal antibody. The point of sequencing TCRbeta in the periphery was to test whether ivuxolimab changed TCR sequence diversity and drove clonal T-cell expansion. Partial responses were achieved by three dose-escalation patients, of whom one had hepatocellular carcinoma and two had cutaneous melanoma. The paper reports the monotherapy dose-escalation portion (N of about 54 patients) of the phase I ivuxolimab trial. Of the roughly 54 dose-escalation patients, hepatocellular carcinoma was present in 19, melanoma in approximately 15, renal cell carcinoma in 9 and head and neck cancer in 9. Intravenous ivuxolimab was administered to patients every 2 weeks at six dose levels: 0.01, 0.1, 0.3, 1.5, 3 and 10 mg/kg. Prior anti-PD-1, anti-PD-L1 or anti-CTLA-4 therapy was permitted, and checkpoint inhibitors had been received by more than 35% of dose-escalation patients. The dose-escalation cohort was approximately 83% male with a mean age of about 65 years, ranging from 23 to 79.

Patients with autoimmune disease history or receiving systemic immunosuppression were excluded from the trial. Peripheral blood for TCR sequencing was drawn from every dose cohort at baseline, at cycle 4 day 1 and at cycle 7 day 1. Samples came from an open-label, multicenter, first-in-human phase I dose-escalation trial of ivuxolimab. The trial enrolled adults with locally advanced or metastatic head and neck squamous cell, hepatocellular, melanoma or renal cell carcinoma. Before TCR sequencing, CD4+ T cells and CD8+ T cells were sorted from peripheral blood as separate populations. This clone has more than one count but fewer than ten. Its specific antigen is unknown. The sample holds no much larger clone one base away, and base qualities are not on file. For sequencing of the TCRbeta CDR3 region, genomic DNA was extracted from the sorted cells. TCRbeta CDR3 regions were sequenced using the immunoSEQ Assay. TCRdb stores this immuneACCESS table with in-frame sequences only. Part of the clones is absent; in the studies checked, under half of the shortfall reflects unresolved V genes, and no reason is known for the rest. The sample table shows tens of thousands of clones, and roughly 84% are seen once. The top ten hold just over 0.3% of the sample.

Paper-wide results and their limitations: Low levels of normalized T-cell clonal expansion were also seen in some patients who did not respond. Partial responders in the 0.1-3.0 mg/kg groups had among the lowest normalized peripheral clonal expansion, especially among CD8+ T cells. The antigen specificity of the peripheral T cells that underwent clonal expansion was not determined. At doses of 0.1 to 3.0 mg/kg, clonal expansion of both CD4+ and CD8+ T cells in blood was seen between baseline and week 6. On average, CD8+ T cells showed more expanded clones than CD4+ T cells after ivuxolimab.

The sequence derives from an adult with an advanced solid tumor such as melanoma, head and neck, liver or kidney cancer. The starting material was CD4+ or CD8+ T cells sorted from blood, obtained in a trial of the OX40 agonist ivuxolimab.

The DNA sequence follows: TGTGCCAGTAGTATAGCTCCAACCAGGGGTACCGGGGAGCTGTTTTTT. Its amino acids are CASSIAPTRGTGELFF. The rearrangement combines TRBV19 with TRBJ2-2, and TRBD1 may be the D gene, going by 6 matching bases. Reading from cysteine to phenylalanine, the CDR3 counts 16 amino acids. Only CDR3 DNA is held: 48 bases, read in frame from base 1. From a lookup of the germline V gene (reference sequence), CDR1 and CDR2 are LNHDA and SQIVND. The trim is 1 base for V and 5 bases for J, with a gap of 14 bases between the germline ends.